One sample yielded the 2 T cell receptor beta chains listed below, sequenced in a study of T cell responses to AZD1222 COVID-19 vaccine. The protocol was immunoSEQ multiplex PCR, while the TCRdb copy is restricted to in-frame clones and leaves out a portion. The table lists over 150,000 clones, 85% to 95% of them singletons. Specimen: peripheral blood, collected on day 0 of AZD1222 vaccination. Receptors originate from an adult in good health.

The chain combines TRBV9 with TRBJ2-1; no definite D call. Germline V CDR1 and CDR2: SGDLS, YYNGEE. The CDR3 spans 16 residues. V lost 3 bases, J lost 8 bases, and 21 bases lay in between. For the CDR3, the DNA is TGTGCCAGCAGCGCCCTGACGGGCGGTGGATTTCATGAGCAGTTCTTC. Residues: CASSALTGGGFHEQFF.

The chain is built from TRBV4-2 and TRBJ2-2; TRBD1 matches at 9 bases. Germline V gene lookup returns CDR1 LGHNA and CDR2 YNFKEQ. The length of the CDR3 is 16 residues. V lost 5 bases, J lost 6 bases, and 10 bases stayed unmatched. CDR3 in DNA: TGTGCCAGCAGCAAAATCGGGAGACAGGGGGCCGGGGAGCTGTTTTTT. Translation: CASSKIGRQGAGELFF.